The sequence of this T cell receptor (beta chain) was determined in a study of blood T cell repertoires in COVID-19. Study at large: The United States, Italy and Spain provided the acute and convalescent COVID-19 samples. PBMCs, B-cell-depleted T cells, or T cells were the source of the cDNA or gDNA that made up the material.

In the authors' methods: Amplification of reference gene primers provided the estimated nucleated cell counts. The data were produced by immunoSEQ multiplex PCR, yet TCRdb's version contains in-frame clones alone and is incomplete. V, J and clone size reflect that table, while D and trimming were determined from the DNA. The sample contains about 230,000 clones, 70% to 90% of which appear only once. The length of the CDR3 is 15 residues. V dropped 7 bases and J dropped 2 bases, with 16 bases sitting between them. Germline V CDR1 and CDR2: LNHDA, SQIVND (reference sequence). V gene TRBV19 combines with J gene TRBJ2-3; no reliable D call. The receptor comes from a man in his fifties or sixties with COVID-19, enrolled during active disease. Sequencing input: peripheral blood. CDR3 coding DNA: TGTGCCAGTACCCAGACTCCTTCCCCCACAGATACGCAGTATTTT. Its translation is CASTQTPSPTDTQYF.